This T cell receptor beta chain was identified during a study of blood T cell repertoires in COVID-19. Turning to the study itself: Samples of COVID-19 (acute and convalescent) were obtained from the United States, Italy and Spain. T cells, B-cell-depleted T cells, or PBMCs supplied cDNA or gDNA.

Authors' processing steps: Nucleated cell number was recorded as an estimate derived from reference gene primer amplification. Generated by immunoSEQ multiplex PCR, the TCRdb table keeps only in-frame clones and is missing some. V, J and clone size derive from that table, while D and trimming were established from the DNA sequence. This sample yields fewer than 110,000 clones, of which almost 85% are seen a single time; around 4.4% belongs to the top ten. The specimen was peripheral blood. The TCR comes from a human donor in a cohort sampled during active COVID-19.

CDR3 in amino acids: CAWSYMEVTQYF. CDR3 sequence (DNA): TGTGCCTGGAGTTATATGGAGGTTACGCAGTATTTT. The chain combines TRBV30 with TRBJ2-3, with a possible D match to TRBD2 (5 bases). Trimming removed 2 bases from V and 8 bases from J, with 11 bases in between. Germline values: CDR1 GTSNPN, CDR2 SVGIG (reference sequence). The CDR3 has 12 amino acids.